The 4 T cell receptor beta chains listed next were all sequenced from one sample in a study of cytomegalovirus exposure and HLA in healthy donors. PCR used 60 Vbeta primers and 13 Jbeta primers. Profiled with immunoSEQ multiplex PCR; TCRdb holds only in-frame clones, not every one. The sample includes about 97,000 clones, 73% of them seen just once. The sequencing sample was made of PBMCs. Receptor source: a man in his forties or fifties in good health and CMV-seronegative.

V and J are TRBV30 and TRBJ2-5; 9 nucleotides agree with TRBD2. CDR1 is GTSNPN and CDR2 is SVGIG in the germline V gene (reference sequence). V was clipped by 8 bases and J by 6 bases; unmatched bases: 19. CDR3 length: 16 residues. CDR3 DNA sequence: TGTGCCGGGGACAAACGGAGGGGACTAGCCTCGAAGACCCAGTACTTC. This encodes CAGDKRRGLASKTQYF.

This clone was seen just once. The J gene is TRBJ2-3, the V gene TRBV10-3, with D possibly TRBD1 on 7 matching bases. The length of the CDR3 is 17 residues. Germline values: CDR1 ENHRY, CDR2 SYGVKD. Trimming pared 3 bases from V and 5 bases from J, leaving 21 bases between. The CDR3 sequence is CAISDPRTGTSLDTQYF. Here the CDR3 DNA reads TGTGCCATCAGTGACCCGCGGACAGGTACTAGCTTAGATACGCAGTATTTT.

CDR3 region: CASSGGYQETQYF. For the CDR3, the DNA is TGTGCCAGCTCCGGCGGGTACCAAGAGACCCAGTACTTC. The chain recombines TRBV18 with TRBJ2-5; D is possibly TRBD2 (5 bases). In germline, CDR1 is KGHSH, CDR2 LQKENI. CDR3 length equals 13 residues. V lost 6 bases to trimming and J lost 0 bases, with 8 bases between them.

V usage is TRBV5-4 and J usage is TRBJ2-2; D uncertain. The CDR3 consists of 13 residues. Germline V CDR1 and CDR2: SGHNT, YYREEE (reference sequence). V was shortened by 0 bases and J by 6 bases, with 6 bases between the two germline ends. The CDR3 DNA reads as TGTGCCAGCAGCTTGGACAGTTCCGGGGAGCTGTTTTTT. Translated, it gives CASSLDSSGELFF.